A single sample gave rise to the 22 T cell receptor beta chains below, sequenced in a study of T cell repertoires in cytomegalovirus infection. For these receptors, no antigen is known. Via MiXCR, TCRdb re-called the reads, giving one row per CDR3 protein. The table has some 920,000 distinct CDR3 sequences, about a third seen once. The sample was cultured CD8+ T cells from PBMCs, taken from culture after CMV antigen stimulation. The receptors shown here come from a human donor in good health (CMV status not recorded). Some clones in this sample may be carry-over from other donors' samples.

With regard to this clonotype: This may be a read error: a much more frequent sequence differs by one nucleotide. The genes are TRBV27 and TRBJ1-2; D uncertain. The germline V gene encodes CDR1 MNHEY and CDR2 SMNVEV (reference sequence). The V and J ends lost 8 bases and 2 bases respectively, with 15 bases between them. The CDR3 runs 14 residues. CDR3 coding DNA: TGTGCCAGCGGTTATACGGGTACGAACTATGGCTACACCTTC. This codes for CASGYTGTNYGYTF.

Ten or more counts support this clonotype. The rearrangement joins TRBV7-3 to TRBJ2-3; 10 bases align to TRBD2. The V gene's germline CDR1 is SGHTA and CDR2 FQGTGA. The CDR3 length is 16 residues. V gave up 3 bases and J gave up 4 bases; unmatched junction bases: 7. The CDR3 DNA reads TGTGCCAGCAGCTTGGGACTAGCGCAGTATGCAGATACGCAGTATTTT. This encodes CASSLGLAQYADTQYF. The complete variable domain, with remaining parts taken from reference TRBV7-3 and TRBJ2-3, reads GAGVSQTPSNKVTEKGKYVELRCDPISGHTALYWYRQSLGQGPEFLIYFQGTGAADDSGLPNDRFFAVRPEGSVSTLKIQRTERGDSAVYLCASSLGLAQYADTQYFGPGTRLTVL.

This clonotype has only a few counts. This CDR3 reads CASSYYYEPQETQYF. Here the CDR3 DNA reads TGTGCCAGCAGTTACTACTACGAGCCCCAAGAGACCCAGTACTTC. V usage is TRBV6-2 or TRBV6-3 and J usage is TRBJ2-5; D remains unclear. Between the trimmed V and J ends, which lost 1 base and 1 base, there was a span of 10 bases. Germline V gene data show CDR1 as MNHEY and CDR2 as SVGEGT. The CDR3 contains 15 residues.

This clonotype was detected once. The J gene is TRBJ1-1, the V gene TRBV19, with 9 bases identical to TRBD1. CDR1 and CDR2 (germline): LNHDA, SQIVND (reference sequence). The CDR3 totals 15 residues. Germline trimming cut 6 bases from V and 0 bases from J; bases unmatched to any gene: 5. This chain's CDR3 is CASSHGTGLNTEAFF. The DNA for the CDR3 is TGTGCCAGTAGCCACGGGACAGGGTTGAACACTGAAGCTTTCTTT.

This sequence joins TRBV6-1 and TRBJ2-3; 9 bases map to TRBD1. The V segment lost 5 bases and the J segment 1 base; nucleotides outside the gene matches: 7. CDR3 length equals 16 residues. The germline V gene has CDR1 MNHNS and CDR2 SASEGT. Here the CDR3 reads CASSLQGASGTDTQYF. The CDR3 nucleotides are TGTGCCAGCAGTCTACAGGGGGCAAGTGGCACAGATACGCAGTATTTT.

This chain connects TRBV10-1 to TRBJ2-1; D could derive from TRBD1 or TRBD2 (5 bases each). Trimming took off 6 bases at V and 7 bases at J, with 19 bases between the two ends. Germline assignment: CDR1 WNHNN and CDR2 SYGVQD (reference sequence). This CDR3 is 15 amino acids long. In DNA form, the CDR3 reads TGCGCCAGCAGCCTGGACTTACAAAGGGGAAATGAGCAGTTCTTC. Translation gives CASSLDLQRGNEQFF.

CDR3 in DNA: TGTGCCAGCAAAGTTGATAGCGGGGCCATCTACGAGCAGTACTTC. It is translated as CASKVDSGAIYEQYF. This sequence joins TRBV7-9 and TRBJ2-7; 8 bases align to TRBD2. The CDR3 extends over 15 amino acids. V lost 7 bases and J lost 3; bases outside the gene matches: 11. Germline V CDR1 and CDR2: SEHNR, FQNEAQ (reference sequence).

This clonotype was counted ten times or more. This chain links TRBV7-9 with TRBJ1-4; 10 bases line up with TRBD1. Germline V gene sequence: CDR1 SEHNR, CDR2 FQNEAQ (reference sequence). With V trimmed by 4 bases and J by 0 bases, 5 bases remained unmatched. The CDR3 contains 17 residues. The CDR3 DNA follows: TGTGCCAGCAGCTCAAGGGACAGGGGATCAACTAATGAAAAACTGTTTTTT. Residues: CASSSRDRGSTNEKLFF.

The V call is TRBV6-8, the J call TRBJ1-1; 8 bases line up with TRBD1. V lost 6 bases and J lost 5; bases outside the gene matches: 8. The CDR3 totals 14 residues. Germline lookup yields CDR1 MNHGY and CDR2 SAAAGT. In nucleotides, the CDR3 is TGTGCCAGCAGAAATCAGGGGGCGAGAACTGAAGCTTTCTTT. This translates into CASRNQGARTEAFF.

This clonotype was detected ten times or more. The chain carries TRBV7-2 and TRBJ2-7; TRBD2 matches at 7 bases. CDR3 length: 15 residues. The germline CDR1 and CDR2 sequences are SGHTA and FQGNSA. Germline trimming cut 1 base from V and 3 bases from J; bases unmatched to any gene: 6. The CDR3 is CASSLGQRGHYEQYV. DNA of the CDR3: TGTGCCAGCAGCTTAGGACAGCGGGGTCACTACGAGCAGTACGTC.

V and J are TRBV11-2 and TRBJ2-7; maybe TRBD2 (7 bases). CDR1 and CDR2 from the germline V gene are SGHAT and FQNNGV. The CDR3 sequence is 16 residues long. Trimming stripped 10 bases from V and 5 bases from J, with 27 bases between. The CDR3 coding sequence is TGTGCCAACAGTTTAGGGGGGGGCAGGGTTAGAAACGAGCAGTACTTC. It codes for CANSLGGGRVRNEQYF.

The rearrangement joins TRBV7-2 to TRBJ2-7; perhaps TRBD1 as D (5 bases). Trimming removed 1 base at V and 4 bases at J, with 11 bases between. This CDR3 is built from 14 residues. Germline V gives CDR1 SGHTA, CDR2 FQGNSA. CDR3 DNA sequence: TGTGCCAGCAGCTTAGAACAGGCTTCTTACGAGCAGTACTTC. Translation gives CASSLEQASYEQYF. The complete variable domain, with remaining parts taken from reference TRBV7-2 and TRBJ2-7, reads GAGVSQSPSNKVTEKGKDVELRCDPISGHTALYWYRQSLGQGLEFLIYFQGNSAPDKSGLPSDRFSAERTGGSVSTLTIQRTQQEDSAVYLCASSLEQASYEQYFGPGTRLTVT.

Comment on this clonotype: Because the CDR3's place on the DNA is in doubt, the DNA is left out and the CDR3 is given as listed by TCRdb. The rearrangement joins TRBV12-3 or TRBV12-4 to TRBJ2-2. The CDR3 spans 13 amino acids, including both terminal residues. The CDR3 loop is CASSTSSTGELFF.

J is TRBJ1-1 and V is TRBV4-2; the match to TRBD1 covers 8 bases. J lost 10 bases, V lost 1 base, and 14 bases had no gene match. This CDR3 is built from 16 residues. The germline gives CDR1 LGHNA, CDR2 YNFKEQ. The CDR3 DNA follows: TGTGCCAGCAGCCAAGTCCCCACAGGGGGTAACGTGGGAGCTTTCTTT. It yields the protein CASSQVPTGGNVGAFF.

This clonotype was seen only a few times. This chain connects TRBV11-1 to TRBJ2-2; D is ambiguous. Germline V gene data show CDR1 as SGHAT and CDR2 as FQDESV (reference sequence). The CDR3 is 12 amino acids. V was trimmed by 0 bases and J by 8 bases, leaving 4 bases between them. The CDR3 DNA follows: TGTGCCAGCAGCTTAGCGCAGGGGGAGCTGTTTTTT. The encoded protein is CASSLAQGELFF. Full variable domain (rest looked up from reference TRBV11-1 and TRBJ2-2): EAEVAQSPRYKITEKSQAVAFWCDPISGHATLYWYRQILGQGPELLVQFQDESVVDDSQLPKDRFSAERLKGVDSTLKIQPAELGDSAMYLCASSLAQGELFFGEGSRLTVL.

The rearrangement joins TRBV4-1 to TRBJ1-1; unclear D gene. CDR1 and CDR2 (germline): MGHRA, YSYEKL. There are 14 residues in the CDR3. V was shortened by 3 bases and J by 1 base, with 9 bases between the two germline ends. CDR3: CASSHGPSNTEAFF. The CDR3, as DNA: TGCGCCAGCAGCCATGGACCTTCGAACACTGAAGCTTTCTTT.

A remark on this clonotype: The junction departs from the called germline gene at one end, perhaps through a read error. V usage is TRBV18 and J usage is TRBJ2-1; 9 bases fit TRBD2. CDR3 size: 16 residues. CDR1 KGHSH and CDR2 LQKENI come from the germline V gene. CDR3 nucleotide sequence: TGTGCCAGCTCACCACCGGGACTAGCCCCCTACAATGAGCAGTTTTTC. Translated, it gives CASSPPGLAPYNEQFF.

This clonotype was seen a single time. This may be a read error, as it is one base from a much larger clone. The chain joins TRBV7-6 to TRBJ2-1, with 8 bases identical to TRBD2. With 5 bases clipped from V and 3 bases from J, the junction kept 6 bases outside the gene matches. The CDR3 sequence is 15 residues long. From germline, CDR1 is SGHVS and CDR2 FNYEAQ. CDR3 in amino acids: CASSHSSGLYNEQFF. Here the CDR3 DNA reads TGTGCCAGCAGCCACTCTAGCGGGCTCTACAATGAGCAGTTCTTC.

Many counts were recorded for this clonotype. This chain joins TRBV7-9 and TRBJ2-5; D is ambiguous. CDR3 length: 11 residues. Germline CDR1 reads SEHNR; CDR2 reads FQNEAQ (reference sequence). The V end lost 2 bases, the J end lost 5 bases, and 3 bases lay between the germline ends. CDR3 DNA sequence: TGTGCCAGCAGCTTATGGGAGACCCAGTACTTC. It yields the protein CASSLWETQYF.

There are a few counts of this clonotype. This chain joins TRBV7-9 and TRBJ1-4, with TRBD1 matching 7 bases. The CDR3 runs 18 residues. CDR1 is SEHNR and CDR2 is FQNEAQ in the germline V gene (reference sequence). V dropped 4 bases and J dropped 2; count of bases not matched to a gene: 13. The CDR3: CASSSGTVLFSTNEKLFF. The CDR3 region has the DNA TGTGCCAGCAGCTCTGGGACAGTTTTGTTTTCTACTAATGAAAAACTGTTTTTT.

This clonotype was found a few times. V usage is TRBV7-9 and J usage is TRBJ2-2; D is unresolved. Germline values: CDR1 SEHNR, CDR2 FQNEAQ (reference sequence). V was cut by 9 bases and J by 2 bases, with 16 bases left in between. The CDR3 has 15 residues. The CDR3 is CASISWAANTGELFF. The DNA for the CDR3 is TGTGCCAGTATCTCGTGGGCAGCTAACACCGGGGAGCTGTTTTTT.

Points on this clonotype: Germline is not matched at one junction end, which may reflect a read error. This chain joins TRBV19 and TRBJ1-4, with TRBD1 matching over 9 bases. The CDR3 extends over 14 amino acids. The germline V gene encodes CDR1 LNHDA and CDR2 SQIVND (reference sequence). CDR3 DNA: TGTGTCAGTAGTAAACGGGACAGGGATGAAAAACTGTTTTTT. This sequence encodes CVSSKRDRDEKLFF.